Listed below are T cell receptor beta chains from one sample, sequenced in a study of tissue T cells after allogeneic stem cell transplantation. The table came from immunoSEQ multiplex PCR; TCRdb's copy has only in-frame clones and leaves some out. The top ten hold roughly 20% of the sample, which has under 3,500 clones, about three fifths seen once. The sample in question was jejunal tissue, obtained at autopsy. The receptors stem from a male patient older than 55 with steroid-refractory graft-versus-host disease after an allogeneic stem cell transplant. The T cells may come from the graft donor. CDR3s include the opening cysteine and the closing phenylalanine or tryptophan. D genes are given only for firm matches. Clone sizes are given selectively: once, few, many, or a class where the clone is expanded.

CDR3aa,CDR3nt,abundance,v_gene,j_gene,d_gene
CASSLDPFRPQHF,TGTGCCAGCAGCTTAGACCCTTTTCGGCCCCAGCATTTT,large,TRBV11-2,TRBJ1-5,-
CASRSEETQYF,TGTGCCAGCAGATCAGAAGAGACCCAGTACTTC,-,TRBV7-8,TRBJ2-5,-
CASSPASSGTTSNVLTF,TGTGCCAGCAGCCCAGCTTCCTCAGGTACAACCAGCAACGTCCTGACTTTC,-,TRBV5-4,TRBJ2-6,-
CASSLGRGSYGYTF,TGTGCCAGCAGCTTAGGCCGGGGTTCCTATGGCTACACCTTC,-,TRBV7-9,TRBJ1-2,-
CASSIGTVGNSPLHF,TGTGCCAGTAGTATCGGGACGGTCGGTAATTCACCCCTCCACTTT,-,TRBV19,TRBJ1-6,-
CASNRGGGAVTQYF,TGTGCCAGCAATAGAGGCGGGGGGGCGGTTACGCAGTATTTT,large,TRBV2,TRBJ2-3,TRBD2
CSVRPSRARAYEQYF,TGCAGCGTTCGACCGTCACGGGCCCGAGCCTACGAGCAGTACTTC,-,TRBV29-1,TRBJ2-7,-
CASSPQSGLLYEQYF,TGTGCCAGCAGCCCCCAATCGGGACTCTTATACGAGCAGTACTTC,-,TRBV7-2,TRBJ2-7,-
CSVVYPGRTSGEIAGELFF,TGCAGCGTTGTTTACCCCGGGAGGACTAGCGGGGAGATCGCCGGGGAGCTGTTTTTT,-,TRBV29-1,TRBJ2-2,TRBD2
CASSQEAGGVSYGYTF,TGTGCCAGCAGCCAAGAAGCCGGGGGAGTTAGCTATGGCTACACCTTC,-,TRBV3-1/TRBV3-2,TRBJ1-2,-
CASSPDNYEQYF,TGCGCCAGCAGCCCTGACAACTACGAGCAGTACTTC,few,TRBV5-1,TRBJ2-7,-
CASSGRLAGIYNEQFF,TGTGCCAGCAGCGGGCGGCTAGCGGGGATCTACAATGAGCAGTTCTTC,-,TRBV11-2,TRBJ2-1,TRBD2
CASRQETSGGQETQYF,TGTGCCAGCAGGCAAGAGACTAGCGGGGGTCAAGAGACCCAGTACTTC,-,TRBV4-2,TRBJ2-5,TRBD2
CASSHGQGLNEQFF,TGTGCCAGCTCACACGGACAGGGCCTTAATGAGCAGTTCTTC,-,TRBV18,TRBJ2-1,TRBD1
CASSFPRSGETQYF,TGCGCCAGCAGCTTCCCCAGGTCTGGAGAGACCCAGTACTTC,-,TRBV5-1,TRBJ2-5,-
CASSLGGNWETQYF,TGTGCCAGCAGCTTAGGAGGAAACTGGGAGACCCAGTACTTC,once,TRBV7-9,TRBJ2-5,-
CASSQEGIGGTEAFF,TGTGCCAGCAGCCAAGAGGGGATTGGAGGCACTGAAGCTTTCTTT,-,TRBV3-1/TRBV3-2,TRBJ1-1,-
CASSPPSAGGGNEQFF,TGTGCCAGCTCACCACCGTCAGCGGGGGGGGGAAATGAGCAGTTCTTC,-,TRBV18,TRBJ2-1,TRBD2
CASTGLASTNTGELFF,TGTGCCAGCACCGGACTAGCGTCTACGAACACCGGGGAGCTGTTTTTT,few,TRBV7-9,TRBJ2-2,TRBD2
CASSEEVTEAFF,TGTGCCAGCAGCGAAGAGGTGACTGAAGCTTTCTTT,-,TRBV12-3/TRBV12-4,TRBJ1-1,-
CASSQDTRQGYEQYF,TGCGCCAGCAGCCAAGATACGAGACAGGGTTACGAGCAGTACTTC,few,TRBV4-1,TRBJ2-7,TRBD1
CASSPPGEETQYF,TGTGCCAGCTCACCACCCGGGGAAGAGACCCAGTACTTC,few,TRBV18,TRBJ2-5,-
CASSFQGLDQPQHF,TGTGCCAGCAGCTTCCAGGGGCTAGATCAGCCCCAGCATTTT,-,TRBV7-9,TRBJ1-5,-
CASSFTGTTEAFF,TGTGCCAGCAGTTTTACCGGGACCACTGAAGCTTTCTTT,-,TRBV27,TRBJ1-1,-
CASSSREGTGEKLFF,TGTGCCAGCAGCTCGCGAGAGGGGACTGGTGAAAAACTGTTTTTT,large,TRBV11-2,TRBJ1-4,-
CASSFRGEKLFF,TGTGCCAGCAGCTTCCGGGGAGAAAAACTGTTTTTT,-,TRBV5-5,TRBJ1-4,-